These 27 T cell receptor beta chains originate from one sample sequenced in a study of T cell changes during pregnancy in multiple sclerosis. Repertoires were generated with immunoSEQ multiplex PCR, while TCRdb's copy carries only in-frame clones and drops some. The profile shows 88,000 or so clones, just over 90% of them singletons. The specimen comprised peripheral blood, sampled before pregnancy. Source of these receptors: a female donor with multiple sclerosis, enrolled in a pregnancy study.

This chain joins TRBV18 and TRBJ2-3; maybe TRBD2 (5 bases). Trimming stripped 2 bases from V and 0 bases from J, with 9 bases between. Germline lookup yields CDR1 KGHSH and CDR2 LQKENI. The CDR3 length is 15 residues. CDR3 nucleotide sequence: TGTGCCAGCTCACCATCAAGCGGTAGCACAGATACGCAGTATTTT. Translated: CASSPSSGSTDTQYF.

This clone was detected only a few times. The chain joins TRBV9 to TRBJ1-1, with 10 bases fitting TRBD1. The CDR3 is made up of 15 amino acids. Per germline, CDR1 SGDLS and CDR2 YYNGEE. After removal of 2 bases from V and 3 bases from J, the junction contained 4 bases not matched to a gene. The CDR3 sequence: CASSVSGQGDTEAFF. The CDR3 DNA reads TGTGCCAGCAGCGTGTCAGGACAGGGGGACACTGAAGCTTTCTTT.

CDR3 protein: CASSILAGAPDTQYF. The CDR3 DNA follows: TGTGCCAGTAGTATCCTAGCGGGAGCCCCAGATACGCAGTATTTT. The V and J genes are TRBV19 and TRBJ2-3; TRBD2 aligns across 10 bases. This CDR3 comprises 15 residues. Germline V gene sequence: CDR1 LNHDA, CDR2 SQIVND (reference sequence). V was clipped by 3 bases and J by 4 bases; unmatched bases: 4.

The J gene is TRBJ2-3, the V gene TRBV5-1; D unclear. The CDR3 runs to 16 residues. Germline loops: CDR1 SGHRS, CDR2 YFSETQ. V gave up 0 bases and J gave up 4 bases, with 15 bases separating them. The CDR3 loop reads CASSLESAVHADTQYF. CDR3 sequence (DNA): TGCGCCAGCAGCTTGGAGTCCGCGGTCCATGCAGATACGCAGTATTTT.

The V and J genes are TRBV6-5 and TRBJ2-3; 9 bases agree with TRBD2. Losses at the gene ends were 4 bases for V and 4 bases for J; bases not matched to a gene: 6. This CDR3 is built from 15 residues. The germline CDR1 and CDR2 sequences are MNHEY and SVGAGI. The DNA of the CDR3 is TGTGCCAGCAGTTCCTCTAGCGGGAAGGCAGATACGCAGTATTTT. Translation gives CASSSSSGKADTQYF.

The chain employs TRBV11-1 and TRBJ2-2; D call uncertain. Germline CDR1 SGHAT, CDR2 FQDESV (reference sequence). This CDR3 region has 15 residues. Trimming shortened V by 5 bases and J by 3 bases, and 13 bases separated the two germline ends. The CDR3 DNA reads as TGTGCCAGCAGCCCGGAAAACCGGGACACCGGGGAGCTGTTTTTT. It specifies CASSPENRDTGELFF.

The J gene is TRBJ2-3, the V gene TRBV29-1; D gene ambiguous. Germline CDR1 SQVTM, CDR2 ANQGSEA. CDR3 length: 12 residues. V gave up 5 bases and J gave up 4 bases, with 10 bases separating them. The DNA for the CDR3 is TGCAGCGTTAGTCTGGCCGCAGATACGCAGTATTTT. It yields the protein CSVSLAADTQYF.

This chain uses TRBV7-2 with TRBJ1-2; the match to TRBD1 covers 8 bases. Germline V CDR1 and CDR2: SGHTA, FQGNSA. This CDR3 has 17 amino acids. V gave up 1 base and J gave up 5 bases; unmatched junction bases: 12. The CDR3 nucleotides read TGTGCCAGCAGCTTAGGGGGATGGGACAGGCAGTCGTATGGCTACACCTTC. Translation gives CASSLGGWDRQSYGYTF.

The genes are TRBV6-5 and TRBJ2-7; 11 positions match TRBD1. Germline CDR1 and CDR2: MNHEY and SVGAGI. The ends lost 0 bases at V and 7 bases at J; junction bases unmatched: 5. CDR3 length equals 15 residues. DNA of the CDR3: TGTGCCAGCAGTTACTCTAGGACAGGGGGCAGAGAGCAGTACTTC. Translating gives CASSYSRTGGREQYF.

The chain combines TRBV5-1 with TRBJ2-2; 9 bases match TRBD1. CDR1 and CDR2 from the germline V gene are SGHRS and YFSETQ. This CDR3 comprises 18 residues. V shed 3 bases, J shed 2 bases, and the junction held 11 bases outside the gene matches. CDR3 DNA sequence: TGCGCCAGCAGCTCCGGGACAGGGACTACTCTTAACACCGGGGAGCTGTTTTTT. Translated: CASSSGTGTTLNTGELFF. The whole variable domain, remainder taken from reference TRBV5-1 and TRBJ2-2, is KAGVTQTPRYLIKTRGQQVTLSCSPISGHRSVSWYQQTPGQGLQFLFEYFSETQRNKGNFPGRFSGRQFSNSRSEMNVSTLELGDSALYLCASSSGTGTTLNTGELFFGEGSRLTVL.

V and J are TRBV5-1 and TRBJ2-3; a weak D match, TRBD1 (6 bases). The CDR3 covers 15 residues. Germline loops: CDR1 SGHRS, CDR2 YFSETQ. Trimming stripped 0 bases from V and 2 bases from J, with 10 bases between. CDR3 amino acids: CASSLDRALTDTQYF. CDR3 bases: TGCGCCAGCAGCTTGGACAGGGCCCTCACAGATACGCAGTATTTT.

V and J are TRBV4-3 and TRBJ2-5, with TRBD1 matching over 7 bases. Germline lookup yields CDR1 LGHNA and CDR2 YSLEER. V was clipped by 0 bases and J by 1 base; unmatched bases: 17. This CDR3 region has 20 residues. The chain's CDR3 is CASSQEGGTVLSTGQETQYF. The CDR3 DNA reads as TGCGCCAGCAGCCAAGAAGGGGGCACGGTGCTCTCGACAGGCCAAGAGACCCAGTACTTC.

CDR3 sequence: CASSVEAGGSDEQFF. As DNA, the CDR3 is TGTGCCAGCAGCGTAGAAGCGGGAGGGTCCGATGAGCAGTTCTTC. The chain joins TRBV9 to TRBJ2-1; 10 nucleotides line up with TRBD2. This CDR3 comprises 15 residues. CDR1 and CDR2 (germline): SGDLS, YYNGEE. V gave up 0 bases and J gave up 8 bases; unmatched junction bases: 5.

V usage is TRBV2 and J usage is TRBJ2-1, with D uncertain. V was cut by 3 bases and J by 0 bases, with 3 bases left in between. There are 13 residues in the CDR3. The germline CDR1 and CDR2 sequences are SNHLY and FYNNEI. In DNA form, the CDR3 reads TGTGCCAGCAGTGAGGCCTCCTACAATGAGCAGTTCTTC. Translated: CASSEASYNEQFF.

The CDR3 is CASSFRGSYEQYF. For the CDR3, the DNA is TGTGCCAGCAGCTTCAGGGGCTCCTACGAGCAGTACTTC. The rearrangement joins TRBV11-3 to TRBJ2-7; D perhaps matches TRBD1 (6 bases). The CDR3 runs 13 residues. CDR1 is SGHNT and CDR2 is YENEEA in the germline V gene. Between the trimmed V and J ends, which lost 3 bases and 0 bases, there was a span of 6 bases.

The V gene is TRBV7-8, the J gene TRBJ1-2, with 8 bases matching TRBD1. V shed 5 bases, J shed 0 bases, and the junction held 14 bases outside the gene matches. Germline lookup yields CDR1 SGHVS and CDR2 FQNEAQ. The CDR3 contains 18 residues. The CDR3 DNA reads as TGTGCCAGCAGCAAAGGGGCAGGGGGCGGTTTTTCTAACTATGGCTACACCTTC. This translates into CASSKGAGGGFSNYGYTF. Using reference TRBV7-8 and TRBJ1-2 for the parts outside the CDR3, the full variable domain is GAGVSQSPRYKVAKRGQDVALRCDPISGHVSLFWYQQALGQGPEFLTYFQNEAQLDKSGLPSDRFFAERPEGSVSTLKIQRTQQEDSAVYLCASSKGAGGGFSNYGYTFGSGTRLTVV.

Written as DNA, the CDR3 is TGTGCCAGCAGTGCTGAAGCGGGAGGGCTTTACGAGCAGTACTTC. It is translated as CASSAEAGGLYEQYF. The chain has TRBV6-1 and TRBJ2-7; 10 bases match TRBD2. The CDR3 consists of 15 residues. From germline, CDR1 is MNHNS and CDR2 SASEGT. The V and J ends lost 4 bases and 4 bases, in that order; junction bases with no gene match: 7.

V gene TRBV4-2 combines with J gene TRBJ2-1; D uncertain. Trimming stripped 0 bases from V and 13 bases from J, with 10 bases between. This CDR3 is 12 amino acids long. The germline gives CDR1 LGHNA, CDR2 YNFKEQ. The CDR3 here is CASSQDFGSQFF. The CDR3 DNA is TGTGCCAGCAGCCAAGATTTCGGTTCCCAGTTCTTC.

The chain has TRBV6-5 and TRBJ1-4, with a tentative D call TRBD1 (5 bases). From germline, CDR1 is MNHEY and CDR2 SVGAGI. The V gene lost 4 bases and the J gene lost 1 base, with 10 bases spanning the gap. There are 15 residues in the CDR3. The CDR3, as DNA: TGTGCCAGCAGTTCGGGACTGATAACTAATGAAAAACTGTTTTTT. Protein sequence: CASSSGLITNEKLFF.

The chain employs TRBV6-5 and TRBJ2-1; 9 positions match TRBD1. V dropped 6 bases and J dropped 0; count of bases not matched to a gene: 3. CDR3 length: 15 residues. CDR1 is MNHEY, CDR2 SVGAGI, per germline. The CDR3 DNA follows: TGTGCCAGCAGAACACAGGGGGCCTCCTACAATGAGCAGTTCTTC. Protein sequence: CASRTQGASYNEQFF.

The gene calls are TRBV30 and TRBJ1-4; 12 bases map to TRBD1. CDR3 size: 14 residues. V shed 3 bases and J 8 bases; nucleotides not matched to a gene: 4. Germline CDR1 reads GTSNPN; CDR2 reads SVGIG (reference sequence). In nucleotides, the CDR3 is TGTGCCTGGAGCGGGACAGGGGGCCAGGAAAAACTGTTTTTT. It codes for CAWSGTGGQEKLFF.

The chain carries TRBV28 and TRBJ2-5; tentative D call: TRBD1 (5 bases). Deletions cut 5 bases from V and 5 bases from J, with 18 bases between. The germline V gene has CDR1 MDHEN and CDR2 SYDVKM. This CDR3 contains 15 residues. The chain's CDR3 is CASSPQGRGGETQYF. The CDR3 DNA reads as TGTGCCAGCAGTCCCCAGGGAAGAGGTGGGGAGACCCAGTACTTC. The whole variable domain, filled in from reference TRBV28 and TRBJ2-5, reads DVKVTQSSRYLVKRTGEKVFLECVQDMDHENMFWYRQDPGLGLRLIYFSYDVKMKEKGDIPEGYSVSREKKERFSLILESASTNQTSMYLCASSPQGRGGETQYFGPGTRLLVL.

The chain employs TRBV5-1 and TRBJ2-5; 9 bases agree with TRBD1. V was pared by 4 bases and J by 4 bases, with 5 bases of the junction left unmatched. CDR1 is SGHRS and CDR2 is YFSETQ in the germline V gene. CDR3 size: 14 residues. The CDR3 loop is CASSPGQGRETQYF. The CDR3 DNA is TGCGCCAGCAGCCCCGGACAGGGGCGAGAGACCCAGTACTTC. Together with reference TRBV5-1 and TRBJ2-5, the CDR3 gives the full variable domain: KAGVTQTPRYLIKTRGQQVTLSCSPISGHRSVSWYQQTPGQGLQFLFEYFSETQRNKGNFPGRFSGRQFSNSRSEMNVSTLELGDSALYLCASSPGQGRETQYFGPGTRLLVL.

V and J are TRBV9 and TRBJ2-7; 8 bases map to TRBD1. The CDR3 has 14 residues. The germline V gene has CDR1 SGDLS and CDR2 YYNGEE. J lost 5 bases, V lost 4 bases, and 8 bases had no gene match. The CDR3 spells CASSSRTGLDEQYF. The DNA for the CDR3 is TGTGCCAGCAGCTCCCGGACAGGGCTCGACGAGCAGTACTTC.

This clone was observed once. V gene TRBV6-6 combines with J gene TRBJ2-2; no clear D gene. The V end was cut by 2 bases, the J end by 3 bases, with 4 bases between. The CDR3 spans 13 residues. In germline, CDR1 is MNHNY, CDR2 SVGAGI (reference sequence). CDR3 sequence: CASSYQDTGELFF. The CDR3 DNA is TGTGCCAGCAGTTACCAGGACACCGGGGAGCTGTTTTTT.

The chain joins TRBV2 to TRBJ2-7, with 7 bases matching TRBD1. CDR3 length: 14 residues. V dropped 0 bases and J dropped 3; count of bases not matched to a gene: 2. CDR1 is SNHLY, CDR2 FYNNEI, per germline. The CDR3 here is CASSEAGQYYEQYF. The CDR3 nucleotides read TGTGCCAGCAGTGAAGCGGGACAGTACTACGAGCAGTACTTC.

There are a few counts of this clone. The chain combines TRBV9 with TRBJ2-7; 10 bases are a match to TRBD2. The trim removed 3 bases at V and 2 bases at J, leaving 8 bases unmatched. Germline loops: CDR1 SGDLS, CDR2 YYNGEE. The CDR3 is 16 residues long. CDR3 DNA: TGTGCCAGCAGCGCCCAAAAGGGGACTAGCGCCTACGAGCAGTACTTC. Its protein product is CASSAQKGTSAYEQYF.